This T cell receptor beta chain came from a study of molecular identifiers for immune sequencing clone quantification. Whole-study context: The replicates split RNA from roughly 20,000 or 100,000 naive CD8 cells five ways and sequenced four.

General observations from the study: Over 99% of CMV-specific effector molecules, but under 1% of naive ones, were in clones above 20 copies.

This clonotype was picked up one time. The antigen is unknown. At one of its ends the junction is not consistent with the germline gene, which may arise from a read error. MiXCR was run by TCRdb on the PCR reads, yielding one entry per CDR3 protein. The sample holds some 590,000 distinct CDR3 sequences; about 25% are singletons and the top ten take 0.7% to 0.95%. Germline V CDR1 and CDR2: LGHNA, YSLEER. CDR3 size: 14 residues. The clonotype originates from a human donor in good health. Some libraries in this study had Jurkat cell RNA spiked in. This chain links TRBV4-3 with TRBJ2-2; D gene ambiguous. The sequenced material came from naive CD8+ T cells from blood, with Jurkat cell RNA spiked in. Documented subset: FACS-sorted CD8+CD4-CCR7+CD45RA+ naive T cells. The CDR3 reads CAGSQEENTGELFF. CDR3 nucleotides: TGCGCCGGCAGCCAAGAAGAGAACACCGGGGAGCTGTTTTTT.